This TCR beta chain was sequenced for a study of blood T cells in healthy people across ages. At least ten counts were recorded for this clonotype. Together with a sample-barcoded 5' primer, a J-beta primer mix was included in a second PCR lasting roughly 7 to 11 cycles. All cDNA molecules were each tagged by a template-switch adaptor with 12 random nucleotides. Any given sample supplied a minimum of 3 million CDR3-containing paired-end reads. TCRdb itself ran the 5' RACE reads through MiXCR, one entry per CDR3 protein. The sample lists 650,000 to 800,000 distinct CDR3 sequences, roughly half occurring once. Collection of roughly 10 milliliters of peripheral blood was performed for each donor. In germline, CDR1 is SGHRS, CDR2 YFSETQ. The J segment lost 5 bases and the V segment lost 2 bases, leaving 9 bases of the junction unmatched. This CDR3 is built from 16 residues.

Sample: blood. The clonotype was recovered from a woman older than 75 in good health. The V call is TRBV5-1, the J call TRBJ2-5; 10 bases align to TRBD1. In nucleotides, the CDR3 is TGCGCCAGCAGCTTCTTAGGGACAGGGGTGTCGGAGACCCAGTACTTC. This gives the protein CASSFLGTGVSETQYF.